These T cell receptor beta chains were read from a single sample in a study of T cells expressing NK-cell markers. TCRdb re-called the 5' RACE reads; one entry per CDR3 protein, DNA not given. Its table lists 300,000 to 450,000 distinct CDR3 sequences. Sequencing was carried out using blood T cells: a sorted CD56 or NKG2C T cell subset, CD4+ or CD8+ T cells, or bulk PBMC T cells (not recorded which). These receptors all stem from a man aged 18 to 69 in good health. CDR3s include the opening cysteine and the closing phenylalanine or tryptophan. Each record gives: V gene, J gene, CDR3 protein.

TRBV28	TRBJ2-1	CASLAGGLLNEQFF
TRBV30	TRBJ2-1	CAWSGSKNNEQFF
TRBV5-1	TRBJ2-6	CASSPLPSGANVLTF
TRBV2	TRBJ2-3	CASRGTRGVSTDTQYF
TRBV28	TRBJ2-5	CASSLYWGDRVRSETQYF
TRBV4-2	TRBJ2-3	CASSQDLASGGATQYF
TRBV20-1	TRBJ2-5	CSARGVGVETQYF
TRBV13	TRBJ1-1	CASSSDRLNTEAFF
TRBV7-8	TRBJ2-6	CASSFLTALGANVLTF
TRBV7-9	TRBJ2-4	CASSSPVAKNIQYF
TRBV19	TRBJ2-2	CASIPNRGPTNTGELFF
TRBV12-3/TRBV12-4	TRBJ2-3	CASSLAMLSAPISTDTQYF
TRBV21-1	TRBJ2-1	CASSKRTESSYNEQFF
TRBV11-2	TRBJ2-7	CASSVGLAVSYEQYF
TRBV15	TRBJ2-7	CATSRVDRDGEQYF
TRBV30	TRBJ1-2	CAWRGLGQAYGYTF
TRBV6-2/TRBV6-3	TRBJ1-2	CASSPSGSYGYTF
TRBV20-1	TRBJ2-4	CSAKTSGGHHF
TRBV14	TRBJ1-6	CASSQDGRGNSPLHF
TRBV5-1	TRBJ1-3	CASSLEGGAGDSGNTIYF
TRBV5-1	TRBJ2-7	CASSLGVGTAGEQYF
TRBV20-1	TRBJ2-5	CSAPKRTSGGYYQETQYF
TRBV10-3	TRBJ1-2	CAINLKEGFGYTF
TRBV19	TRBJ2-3	CATAFGGISDTQYF
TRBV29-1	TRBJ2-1	CSVEGVKGQSSYNEQFF
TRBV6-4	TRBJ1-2	CARRFTNYGYTF
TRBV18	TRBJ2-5	CASSPPVRGMETQYF
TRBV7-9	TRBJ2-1	CASSLPTGGLNDEQFF
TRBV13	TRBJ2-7	CASSLGGVRGSSYEQYF
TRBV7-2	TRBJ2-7	CASREQGSEQYF
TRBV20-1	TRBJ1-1	CSAGRGGTGTEAFF
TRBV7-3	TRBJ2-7	CASSLTGNSVYEQYF
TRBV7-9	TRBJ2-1	CASSFGIGGEGVNEQFF
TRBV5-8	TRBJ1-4	CASSFDRGLEKLFF
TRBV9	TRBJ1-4	CASSVAASSYEKLFF
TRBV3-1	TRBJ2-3	CASSPSGASTDTQYF
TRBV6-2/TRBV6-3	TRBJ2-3	CASSSHGGAETYTQYF
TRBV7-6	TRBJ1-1	CASSLDRANTEAFF
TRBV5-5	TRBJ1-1	CASSPGGRNTEAFF
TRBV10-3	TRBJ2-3	CAISEGSGASTDTQYF
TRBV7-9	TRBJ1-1	CASSLTGENEAFF
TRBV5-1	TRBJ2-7	CASSLRDASSYEQYF
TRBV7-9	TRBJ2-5	CASSLDPVGVTETQYF
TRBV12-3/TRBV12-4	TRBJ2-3	CASSPGLDRSAQYF
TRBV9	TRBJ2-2	CASSVRQTNTGELFF
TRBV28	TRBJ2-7	CASNVGGRDEQYF
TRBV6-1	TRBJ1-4	CASAKTGLDEKLFF
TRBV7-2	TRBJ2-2	CATGGPLGANTGELFF
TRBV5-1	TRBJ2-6	CASSPGTGVSGANVLTF
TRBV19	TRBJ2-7	CASSLGTGGEYEQYF
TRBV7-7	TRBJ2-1	CASSSDRFNEQFF
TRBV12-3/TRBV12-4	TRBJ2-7	CASSPVGTGGIHEQYF